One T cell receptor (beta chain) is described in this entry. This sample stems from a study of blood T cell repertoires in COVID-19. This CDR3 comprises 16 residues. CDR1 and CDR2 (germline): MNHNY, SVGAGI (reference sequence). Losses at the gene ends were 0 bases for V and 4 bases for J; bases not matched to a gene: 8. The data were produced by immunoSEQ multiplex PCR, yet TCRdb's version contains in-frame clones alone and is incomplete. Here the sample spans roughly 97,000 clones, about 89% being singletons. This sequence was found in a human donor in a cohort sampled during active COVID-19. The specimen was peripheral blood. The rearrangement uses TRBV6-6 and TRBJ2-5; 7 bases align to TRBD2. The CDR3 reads CASSYSGAGRGETQYF. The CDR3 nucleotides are TGTGCCAGCAGTTACTCAGGAGCGGGGAGGGGAGAGACCCAGTACTTC.